This T cell receptor beta chain comes out of a study of identical twins. A single record per CDR3 protein comes from TCRdb applying MiXCR to the 5' RACE reads. There are about 1.7 million distinct CDR3 sequences in the sample; 32% occur only once, and approximately 0.25% lies in the top ten. As to this clonotype: Its specificity is not known.

This CDR3 comprises 12 residues. V was shortened by 5 bases and J by 9 bases, with 13 bases between the two germline ends. Study results and limitations: Within cord blood, abundant beta clonotypes carried fewer insertions, but memory repertoires showed no such trend. Alpha sequences that were out-of-frame and twin-shared showed an excess of low generation probability.

Healthy Caucasian individuals made up all the donors. The TCR originated in a newborn girl in good health. This rearrangement joins TRBV12-3 or TRBV12-4 to TRBJ1-2; TRBD1 is a possible D gene (5 bases). The specimen was cord blood. CDR3 protein: CASSRTRVSYTF. Written as DNA, the CDR3 is TGTGCCAGCAGTCGGACCAGGGTTAGCTACACCTTC.